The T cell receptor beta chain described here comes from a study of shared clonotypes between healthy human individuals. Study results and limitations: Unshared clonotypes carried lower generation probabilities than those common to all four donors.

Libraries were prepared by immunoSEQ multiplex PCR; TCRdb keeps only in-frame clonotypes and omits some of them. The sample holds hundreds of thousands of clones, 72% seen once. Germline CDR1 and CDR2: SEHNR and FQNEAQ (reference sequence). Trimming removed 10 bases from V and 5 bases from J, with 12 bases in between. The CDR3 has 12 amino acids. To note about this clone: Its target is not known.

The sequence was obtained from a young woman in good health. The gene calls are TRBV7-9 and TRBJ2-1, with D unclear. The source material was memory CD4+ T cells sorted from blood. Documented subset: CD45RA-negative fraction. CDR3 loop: CAIAQVNNEQFF. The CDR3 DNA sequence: TGTGCCATCGCTCAGGTAAACAATGAGCAGTTCTTC.